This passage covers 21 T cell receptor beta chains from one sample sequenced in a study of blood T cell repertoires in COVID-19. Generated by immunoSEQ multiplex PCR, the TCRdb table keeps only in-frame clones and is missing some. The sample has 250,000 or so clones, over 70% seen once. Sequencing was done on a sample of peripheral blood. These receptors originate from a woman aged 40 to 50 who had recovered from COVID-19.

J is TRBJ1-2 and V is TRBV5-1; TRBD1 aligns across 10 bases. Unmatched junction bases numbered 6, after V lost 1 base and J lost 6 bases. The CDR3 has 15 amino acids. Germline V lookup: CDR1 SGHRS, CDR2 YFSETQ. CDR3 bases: TGCGCCAGCAGCTTGCGAGACAGGGGGCTCGATGGCTACACCTTC. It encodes CASSLRDRGLDGYTF.

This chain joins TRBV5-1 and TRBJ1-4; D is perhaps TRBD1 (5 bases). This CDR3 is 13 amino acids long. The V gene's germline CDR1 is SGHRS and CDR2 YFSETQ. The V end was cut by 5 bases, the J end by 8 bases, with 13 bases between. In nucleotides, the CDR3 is TGCGCCAGCAGGCCGGGACTAGGCGAAAAACTGTTTTTT. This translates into CASRPGLGEKLFF.

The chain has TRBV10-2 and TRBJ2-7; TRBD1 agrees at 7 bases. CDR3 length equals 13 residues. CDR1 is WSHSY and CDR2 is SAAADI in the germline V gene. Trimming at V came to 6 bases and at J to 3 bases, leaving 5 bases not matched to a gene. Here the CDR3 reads CASRTGQNYEQYF. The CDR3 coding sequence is TGCGCCAGCAGGACAGGGCAAAACTACGAGCAGTACTTC.

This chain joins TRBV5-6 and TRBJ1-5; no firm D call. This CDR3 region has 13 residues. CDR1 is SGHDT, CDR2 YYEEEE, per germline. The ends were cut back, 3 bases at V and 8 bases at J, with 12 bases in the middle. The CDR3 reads CASSWGGREPQHF. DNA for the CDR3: TGTGCCAGCAGCTGGGGAGGGAGGGAGCCCCAGCATTTT. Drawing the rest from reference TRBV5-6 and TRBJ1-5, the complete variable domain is DAGVTQSPTHLIKTRGQQVTLRCSPKSGHDTVSWYQQALGQGPQFIFQYYEEEERQRGNFPDRFSGHQFPNYSSELNVNALLLGDSALYLCASSWGGREPQHFGDGTRLSIL.

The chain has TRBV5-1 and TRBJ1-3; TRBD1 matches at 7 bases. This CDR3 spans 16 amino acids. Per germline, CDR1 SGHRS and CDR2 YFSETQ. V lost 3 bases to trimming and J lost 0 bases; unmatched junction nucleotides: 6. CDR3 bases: TGCGCCAGCAGCTGGGATGGGACAGCCTCTGGAAACACCATATATTTT. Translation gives CASSWDGTASGNTIYF.

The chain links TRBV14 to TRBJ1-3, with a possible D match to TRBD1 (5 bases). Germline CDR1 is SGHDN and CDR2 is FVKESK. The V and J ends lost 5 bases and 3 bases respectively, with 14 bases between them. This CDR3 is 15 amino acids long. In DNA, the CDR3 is TGTGCCAGCAGCGCGGGGCCCTTCTATGGAAACACCATATATTTT. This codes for CASSAGPFYGNTIYF.

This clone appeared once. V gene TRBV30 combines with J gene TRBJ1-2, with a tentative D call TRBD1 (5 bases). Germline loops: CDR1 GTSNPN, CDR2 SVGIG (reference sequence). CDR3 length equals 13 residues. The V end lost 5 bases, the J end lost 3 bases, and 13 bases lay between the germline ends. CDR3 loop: CAWEDWGDYGYTF. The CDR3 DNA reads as TGTGCCTGGGAAGACTGGGGGGACTATGGCTACACCTTC.

The DNA for the CDR3 is TGTGCCAGCAGTTACTCGAGCTCCTACGAGCAGTACTTC. Its protein product is CASSYSSSYEQYF. The chain couples TRBV6-5 to TRBJ2-7; D gene unclear. Trimming pared 0 bases from V and 0 bases from J, leaving 3 bases between. This CDR3 spans 13 amino acids. CDR1 and CDR2 (germline): MNHEY, SVGAGI.

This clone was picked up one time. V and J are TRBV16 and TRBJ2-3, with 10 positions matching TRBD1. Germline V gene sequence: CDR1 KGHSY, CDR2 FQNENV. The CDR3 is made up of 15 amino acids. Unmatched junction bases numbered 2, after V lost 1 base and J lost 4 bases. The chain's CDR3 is CASSQLTGGADTQYF. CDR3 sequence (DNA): TGTGCCAGCAGCCAATTGACAGGGGGCGCAGATACGCAGTATTTT.

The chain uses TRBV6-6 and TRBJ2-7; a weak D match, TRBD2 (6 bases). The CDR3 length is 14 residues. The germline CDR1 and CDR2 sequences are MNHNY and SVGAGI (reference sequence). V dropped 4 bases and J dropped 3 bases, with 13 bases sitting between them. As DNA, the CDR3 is TGTGCCAGCAGTTCCGGGACTGTCCTCTACGAGCAGTACTTC. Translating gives CASSSGTVLYEQYF.

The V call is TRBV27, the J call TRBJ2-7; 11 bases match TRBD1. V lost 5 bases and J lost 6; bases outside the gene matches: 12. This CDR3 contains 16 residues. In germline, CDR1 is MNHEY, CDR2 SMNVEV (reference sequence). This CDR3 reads CASSETRMGQGGEQYF. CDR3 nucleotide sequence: TGTGCCAGCAGTGAGACTAGAATGGGACAGGGGGGCGAGCAGTACTTC.

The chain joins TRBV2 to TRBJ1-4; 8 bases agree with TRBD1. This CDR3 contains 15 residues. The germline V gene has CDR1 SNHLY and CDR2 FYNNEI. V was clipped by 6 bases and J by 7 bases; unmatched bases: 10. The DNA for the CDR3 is TGTGCCAGCAGCGCCGGGACAGGTCGGGCTGAAAAACTGTTTTTT. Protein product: CASSAGTGRAEKLFF.

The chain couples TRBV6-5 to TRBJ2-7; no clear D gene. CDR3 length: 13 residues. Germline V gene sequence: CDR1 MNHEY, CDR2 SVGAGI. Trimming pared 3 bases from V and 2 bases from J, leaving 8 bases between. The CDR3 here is CASSYFGPYEQYF. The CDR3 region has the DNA TGTGCCAGCAGTTATTTTGGGCCCTACGAGCAGTACTTC.

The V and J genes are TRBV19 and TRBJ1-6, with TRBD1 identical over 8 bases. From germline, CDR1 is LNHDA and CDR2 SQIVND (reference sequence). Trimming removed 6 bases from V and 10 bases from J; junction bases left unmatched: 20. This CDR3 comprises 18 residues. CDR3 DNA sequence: TGTGCCAGTAGCCGAAAACTACCGCGAGGACAGGGTCAATCACCCCTCCACTTT. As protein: CASSRKLPRGQGQSPLHF. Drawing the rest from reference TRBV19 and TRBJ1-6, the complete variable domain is DGGITQSPKYLFRKEGQNVTLSCEQNLNHDAMYWYRQDPGQGLRLIYYSQIVNDFQKGDIAEGYSVSREKKESFPLTVTSAQKNPTAFYLCASSRKLPRGQGQSPLHFGNGTRLTVT.

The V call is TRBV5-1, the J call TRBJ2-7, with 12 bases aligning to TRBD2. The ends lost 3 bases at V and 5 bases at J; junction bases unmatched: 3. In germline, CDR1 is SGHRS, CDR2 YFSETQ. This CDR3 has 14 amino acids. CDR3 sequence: CASSWTSGEDEQYF. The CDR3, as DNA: TGCGCCAGCAGCTGGACTAGCGGGGAGGACGAGCAGTACTTC.

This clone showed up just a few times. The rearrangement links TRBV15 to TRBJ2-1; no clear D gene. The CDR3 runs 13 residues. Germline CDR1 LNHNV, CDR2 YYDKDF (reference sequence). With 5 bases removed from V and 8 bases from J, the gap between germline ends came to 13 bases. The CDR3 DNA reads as TGTGCCACCAGCCTTGGTACCCGCGATGAGCAGTTCTTC. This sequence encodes CATSLGTRDEQFF. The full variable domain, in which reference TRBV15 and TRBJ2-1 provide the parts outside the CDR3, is DAMVIQNPRYQVTQFGKPVTLSCSQTLNHNVMYWYQQKSSQAPKLLFHYYDKDFNNEADTPDNFQSRRPNTSFCFLDIRSPGLGDTAMYLCATSLGTRDEQFFGPGTRLTVL.

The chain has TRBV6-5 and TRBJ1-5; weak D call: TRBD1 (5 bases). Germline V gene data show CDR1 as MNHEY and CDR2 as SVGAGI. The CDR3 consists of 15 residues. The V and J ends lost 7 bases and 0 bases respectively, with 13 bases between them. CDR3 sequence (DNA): TGTGCCAGCAAACCACAGGCTAATAGCAATCAGCCCCAGCATTTT. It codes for CASKPQANSNQPQHF.

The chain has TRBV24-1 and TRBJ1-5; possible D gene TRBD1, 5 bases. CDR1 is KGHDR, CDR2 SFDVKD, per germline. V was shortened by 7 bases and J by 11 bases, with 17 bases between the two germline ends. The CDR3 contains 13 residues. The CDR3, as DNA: TGTGCCACCAGGACCTCGGGGCGCGGGGCCCAGCATTTT. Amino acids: CATRTSGRGAQHF.

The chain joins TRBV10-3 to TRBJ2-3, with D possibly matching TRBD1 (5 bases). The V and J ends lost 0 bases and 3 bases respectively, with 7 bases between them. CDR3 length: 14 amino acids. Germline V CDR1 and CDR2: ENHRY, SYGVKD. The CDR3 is CAISESSGTDTQYF. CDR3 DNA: TGTGCCATCAGTGAGTCCTCAGGGACAGATACGCAGTATTTT.

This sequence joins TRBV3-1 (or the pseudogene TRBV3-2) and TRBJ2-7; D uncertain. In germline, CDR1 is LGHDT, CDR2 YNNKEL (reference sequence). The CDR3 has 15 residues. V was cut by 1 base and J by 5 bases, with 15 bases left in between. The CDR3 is CASSQGLSVVDEQYF. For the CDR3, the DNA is TGTGCCAGCAGCCAAGGTCTCTCGGTGGTCGACGAGCAGTACTTC.

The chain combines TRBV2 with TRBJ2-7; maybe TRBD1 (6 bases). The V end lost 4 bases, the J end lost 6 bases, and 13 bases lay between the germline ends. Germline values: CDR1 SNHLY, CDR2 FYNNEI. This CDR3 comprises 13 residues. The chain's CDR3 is CASSAVGTSEQYF. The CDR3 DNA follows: TGTGCCAGCAGTGCGGTGGGGACATCCGAGCAGTACTTC.